This TCR beta chain was documented in a study of shared clonotypes between healthy human individuals. The study's findings and limits: Donor clonotype sharing was expected to depend on sequencing depth. Shared across a few donors were around 5% of the naive CD4 clonotypes.

Some 30,000 T cell genomes (around 190 ng DNA) went into each sorted-subset replicate. The table came from immunoSEQ multiplex PCR; TCRdb's copy has only in-frame clones and leaves some out. This table has 2 million to 2.5 million clones, approximately 94% appearing once. For this clone: Its target is not known.

The source material was naive CD4+ T cells sorted from blood. Subset meaning: CD45RA+ positively selected. The clonotype originates from a man aged 18 to 30 in good health.

Written as DNA, the CDR3 is TGCGCCAGCAGCTTGGCCGGGACAGGGTCGCATGGCTACACCTTC. As protein: CASSLAGTGSHGYTF. The chain links TRBV5-1 to TRBJ1-2; 9 nucleotides match TRBD1. CDR3 size: 15 residues. Germline values: CDR1 SGHRS, CDR2 YFSETQ. V lost 0 bases, J lost 6 bases, and 6 bases stayed unmatched.